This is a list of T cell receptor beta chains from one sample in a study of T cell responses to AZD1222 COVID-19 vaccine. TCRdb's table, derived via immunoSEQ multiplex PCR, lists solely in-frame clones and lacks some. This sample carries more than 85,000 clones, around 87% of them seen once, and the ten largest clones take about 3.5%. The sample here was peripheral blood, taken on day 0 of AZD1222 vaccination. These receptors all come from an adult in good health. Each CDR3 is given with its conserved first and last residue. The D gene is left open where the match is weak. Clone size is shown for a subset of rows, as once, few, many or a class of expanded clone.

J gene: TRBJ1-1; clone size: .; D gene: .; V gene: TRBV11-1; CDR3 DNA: TGTGCCAGCAGCTTAGTGGGGGGGCCCTCGAACACTGAAGCTTTCTTT; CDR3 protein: CASSLVGGPSNTEAFF
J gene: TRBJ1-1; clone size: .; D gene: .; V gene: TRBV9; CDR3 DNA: TGTGCCAGCAGCGCGACTTTGGGGGGTGTGGGTACTGAAGCTTTCTTT; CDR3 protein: CASSATLGGVGTEAFF
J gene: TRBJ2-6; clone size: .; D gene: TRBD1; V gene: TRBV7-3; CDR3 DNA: TGTGCCAGCAGTCTGGACAGGGCCCCCTCTGGGGCCAACGTCCTGACTTTC; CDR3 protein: CASSLDRAPSGANVLTF
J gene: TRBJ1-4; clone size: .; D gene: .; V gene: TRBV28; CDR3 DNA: TGTGCCAGCAGGGAAGGGATAACAGGTACCGAAAAACTGTTTTTT; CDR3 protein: CASREGITGTEKLFF
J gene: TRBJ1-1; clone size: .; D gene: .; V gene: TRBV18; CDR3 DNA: TGTGCCAGCTCACGAGGGCAGCCTGAAGCTTTCTTT; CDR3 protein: CASSRGQPEAFF
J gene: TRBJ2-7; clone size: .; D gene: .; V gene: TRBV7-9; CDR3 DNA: TGTGCCAGCAGCTTAGAGGCCGGGGCGAAGGAGCAGTACTTC; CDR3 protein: CASSLEAGAKEQYF
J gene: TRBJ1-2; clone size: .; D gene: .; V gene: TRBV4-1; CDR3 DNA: TGCGCCAGCAGCCCCTCCCCCGGGGACCTTGGTGGCTACACCTTC; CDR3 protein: CASSPSPGDLGGYTF
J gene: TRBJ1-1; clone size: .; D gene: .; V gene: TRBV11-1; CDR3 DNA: TGTGCCAGCAGCGCCCGCCTAGCCCAAGGCGCTGAAGCTTTCTTT; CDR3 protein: CASSARLAQGAEAFF
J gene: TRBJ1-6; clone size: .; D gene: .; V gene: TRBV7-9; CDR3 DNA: TGTGCCAGCAGTCCCGGGGGGGTACGGGATTCACCCCTCCACTTT; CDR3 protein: CASSPGGVRDSPLHF
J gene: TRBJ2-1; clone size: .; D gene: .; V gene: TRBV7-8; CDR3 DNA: TGTGCCAGCAGCTCCCCAGCGAGCTCCTACAATGAGCAGTTCTTC; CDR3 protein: CASSSPASSYNEQFF
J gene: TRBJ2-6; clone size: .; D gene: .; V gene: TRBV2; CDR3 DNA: TGTGCCAGCAGTGAGTCCAGGGGTACTCTCTCTGGGGCCAACGTCCTGACTTTC; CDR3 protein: CASSESRGTLSGANVLTF
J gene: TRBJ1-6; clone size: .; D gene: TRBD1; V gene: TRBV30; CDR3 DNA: TGTGCCTGGAGTGGCGGGACAGATAATTCACCCCTCCACTTT; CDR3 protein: CAWSGGTDNSPLHF
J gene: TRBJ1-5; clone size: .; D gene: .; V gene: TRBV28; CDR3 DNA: TGTGCCAGCAGTACACAGGATGGGTCCGGTCAGCCCCAGCATTTT; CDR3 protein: CASSTQDGSGQPQHF
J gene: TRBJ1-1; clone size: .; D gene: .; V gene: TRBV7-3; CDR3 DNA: TGTGCCAGCAGCTTAATGGGTAACACTGAAGCTTTCTTT; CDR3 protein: CASSLMGNTEAFF
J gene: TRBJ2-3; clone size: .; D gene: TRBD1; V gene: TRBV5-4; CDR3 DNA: TGTGCCAGCAGCCCGGGACAGTTCACAGATACGCAGTATTTT; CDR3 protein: CASSPGQFTDTQYF
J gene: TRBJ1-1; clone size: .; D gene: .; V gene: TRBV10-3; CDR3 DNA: TGTGCCATCACCCCAAGTCTGAACACTGAAGCTTTCTTT; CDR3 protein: CAITPSLNTEAFF
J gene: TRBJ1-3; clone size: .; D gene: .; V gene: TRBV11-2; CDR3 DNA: TGTGCCAGCAGCTTTTGGGACATTGGAAACACCATATATTTT; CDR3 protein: CASSFWDIGNTIYF
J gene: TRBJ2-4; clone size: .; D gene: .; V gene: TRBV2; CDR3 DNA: TGTGCCAGCAGGATGGACAGCAAAAACATTCAGTACTTC; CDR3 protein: CASRMDSKNIQYF
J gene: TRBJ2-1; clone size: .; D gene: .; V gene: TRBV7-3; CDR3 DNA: TGTGCCAGCAGCCTAAAGAGGGATGAGCAGTTCTTC; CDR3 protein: CASSLKRDEQFF
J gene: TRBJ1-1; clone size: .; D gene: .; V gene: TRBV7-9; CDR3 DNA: TGTGCCAGCACCGGGGACCGGGCTGAAGCTTTCTTT; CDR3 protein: CASTGDRAEAFF
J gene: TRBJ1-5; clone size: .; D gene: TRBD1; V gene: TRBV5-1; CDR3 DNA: TGCGCCAGCAGCTTTGGGGACAGCCCCAATCAGCCCCAGCATTTT; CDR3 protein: CASSFGDSPNQPQHF
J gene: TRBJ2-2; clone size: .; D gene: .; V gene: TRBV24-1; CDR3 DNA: TGTGCCACCAGCGCCGGGACGGCGAACACCGGGGAGCTGTTTTTT; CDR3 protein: CATSAGTANTGELFF
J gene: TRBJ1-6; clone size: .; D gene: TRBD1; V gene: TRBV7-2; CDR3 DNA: TGTGCCAGCCCCCGAACAGACAGGGTTAAGGCGCCCCTCCACTTT; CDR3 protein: CASPRTDRVKAPLHF
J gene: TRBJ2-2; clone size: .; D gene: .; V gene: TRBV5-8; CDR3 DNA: TGTGCCAGCAGCTTCGTTACGGGCCCGAACACCGGGGAGCTGTTTTTT; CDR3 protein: CASSFVTGPNTGELFF
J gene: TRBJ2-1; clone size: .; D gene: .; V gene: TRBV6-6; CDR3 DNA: TGTGCCAGCAGTTTAGACAGTACGACTTCCTACAATGAGCAGTTCTTC; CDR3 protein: CASSLDSTTSYNEQFF
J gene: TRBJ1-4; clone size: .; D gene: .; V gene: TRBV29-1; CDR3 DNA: TGCAGCACCTCTCAGGGGTTTGGTGAAAAACTGTTTTTT; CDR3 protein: CSTSQGFGEKLFF
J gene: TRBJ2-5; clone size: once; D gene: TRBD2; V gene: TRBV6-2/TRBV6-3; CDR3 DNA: TGTGCCAGCAGTTCGCTGCGGGGGGCGGGATTAGAGACCCAGTACTTC; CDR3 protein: CASSSLRGAGLETQYF
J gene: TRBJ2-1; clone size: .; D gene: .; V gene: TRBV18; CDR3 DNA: TGTGCCAGCTCACCACCGGGTATTGCTCCACACAATGAGCAGTTCTTC; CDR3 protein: CASSPPGIAPHNEQFF
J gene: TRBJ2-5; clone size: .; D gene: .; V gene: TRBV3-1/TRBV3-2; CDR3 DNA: TGTGCCAGCAGCCGACTAGTTCGGGAGACCCAGTACTTC; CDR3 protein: CASSRLVRETQYF
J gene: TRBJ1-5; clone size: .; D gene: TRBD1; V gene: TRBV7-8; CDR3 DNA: TGTGCCAGCAGCGATGGGGCCAGGGGGGTGCCCCAGCATTTT; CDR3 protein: CASSDGARGVPQHF
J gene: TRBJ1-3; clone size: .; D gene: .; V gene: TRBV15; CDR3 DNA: TGTGCCACCAGCAGACGGACACAGGGCTCTGGAAACACCATATATTTT; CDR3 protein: CATSRRTQGSGNTIYF
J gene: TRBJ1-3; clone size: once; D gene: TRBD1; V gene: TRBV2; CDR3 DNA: TGTGCCAGCAGGGGGAGGGGGCCTGGAAACACCATATATTTT; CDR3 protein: CASRGRGPGNTIYF
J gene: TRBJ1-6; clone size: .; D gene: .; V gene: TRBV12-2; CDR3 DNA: TGTGCAAGTCGCTTTAGAGAGTATAGTCGGGGACAGACCCTCCACTTT; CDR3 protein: CASRFREYSRGQTLHF